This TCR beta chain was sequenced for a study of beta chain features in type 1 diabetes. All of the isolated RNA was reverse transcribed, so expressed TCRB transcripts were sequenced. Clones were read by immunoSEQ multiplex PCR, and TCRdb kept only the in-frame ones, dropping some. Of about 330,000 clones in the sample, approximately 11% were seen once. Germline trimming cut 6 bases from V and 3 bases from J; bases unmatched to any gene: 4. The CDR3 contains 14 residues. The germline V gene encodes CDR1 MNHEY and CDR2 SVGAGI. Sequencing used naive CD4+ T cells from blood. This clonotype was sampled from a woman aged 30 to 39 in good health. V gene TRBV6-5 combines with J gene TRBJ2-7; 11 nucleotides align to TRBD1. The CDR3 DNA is TGTGCCAGCAGCCCGGACAGGGGGCTCTACGAGCAGTACTTC. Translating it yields CASSPDRGLYEQYF.